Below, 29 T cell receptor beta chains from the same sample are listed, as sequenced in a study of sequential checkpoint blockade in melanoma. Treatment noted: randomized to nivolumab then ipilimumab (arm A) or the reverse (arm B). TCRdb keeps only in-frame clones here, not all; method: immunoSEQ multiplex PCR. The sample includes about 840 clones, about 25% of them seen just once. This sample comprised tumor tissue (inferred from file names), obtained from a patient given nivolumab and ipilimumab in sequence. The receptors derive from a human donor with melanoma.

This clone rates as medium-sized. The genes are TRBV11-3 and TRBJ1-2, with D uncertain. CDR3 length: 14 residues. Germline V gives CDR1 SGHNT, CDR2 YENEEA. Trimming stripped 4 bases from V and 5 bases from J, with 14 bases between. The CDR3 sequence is CASSSKQPGYGYTF. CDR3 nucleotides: TGTGCCAGCAGCTCAAAACAGCCCGGGTATGGCTACACCTTC.

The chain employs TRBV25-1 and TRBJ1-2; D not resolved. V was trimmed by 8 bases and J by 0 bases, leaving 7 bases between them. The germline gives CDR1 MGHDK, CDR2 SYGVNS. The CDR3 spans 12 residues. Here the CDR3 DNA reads TGTGCCAGCGGGTGGGCTAACTATGGCTACACCTTC. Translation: CASGWANYGYTF.

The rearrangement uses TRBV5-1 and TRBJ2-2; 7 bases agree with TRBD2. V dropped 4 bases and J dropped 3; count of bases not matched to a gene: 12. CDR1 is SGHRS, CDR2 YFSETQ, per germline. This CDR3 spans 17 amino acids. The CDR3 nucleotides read TGCGCCAGCAGCGCAACAGAGCCTAGCGGACACACCGGGGAGCTGTTTTTT. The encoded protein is CASSATEPSGHTGELFF.

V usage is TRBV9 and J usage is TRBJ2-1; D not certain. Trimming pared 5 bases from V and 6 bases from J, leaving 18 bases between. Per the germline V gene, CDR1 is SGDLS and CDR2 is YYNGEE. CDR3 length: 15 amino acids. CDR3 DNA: TGTGCCAGCAGTTTTTATGGACCAAAAGTCAATGAGCAGTTCTTC. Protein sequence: CASSFYGPKVNEQFF.

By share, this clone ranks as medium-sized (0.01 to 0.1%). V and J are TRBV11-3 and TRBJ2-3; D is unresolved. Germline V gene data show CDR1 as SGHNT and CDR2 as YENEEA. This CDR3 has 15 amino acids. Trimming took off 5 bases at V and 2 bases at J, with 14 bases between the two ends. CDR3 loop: CASSPRAPVTDTQYF. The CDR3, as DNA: TGTGCCAGCAGCCCCCGGGCCCCAGTCACAGATACGCAGTATTTT. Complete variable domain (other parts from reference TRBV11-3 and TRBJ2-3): EAGVVQSPRYKIIEKKQPVAFWCNPISGHNTLYWYLQNLGQGPELLIRYENEEAVDDSQLPKDRFSAERLKGVDSTLKIQPAELGDSAVYLCASSPRAPVTDTQYFGPGTRLTVL.

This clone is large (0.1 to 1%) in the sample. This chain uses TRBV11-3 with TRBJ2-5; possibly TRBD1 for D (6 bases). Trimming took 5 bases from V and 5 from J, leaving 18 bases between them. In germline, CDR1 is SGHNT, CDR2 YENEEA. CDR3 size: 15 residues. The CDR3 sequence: CASSPSYRESETQYF. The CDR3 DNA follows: TGTGCCAGCAGCCCAAGCTACAGGGAATCGGAGACCCAGTACTTC. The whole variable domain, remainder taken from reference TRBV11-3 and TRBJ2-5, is EAGVVQSPRYKIIEKKQPVAFWCNPISGHNTLYWYLQNLGQGPELLIRYENEEAVDDSQLPKDRFSAERLKGVDSTLKIQPAELGDSAVYLCASSPSYRESETQYFGPGTRLLVL.

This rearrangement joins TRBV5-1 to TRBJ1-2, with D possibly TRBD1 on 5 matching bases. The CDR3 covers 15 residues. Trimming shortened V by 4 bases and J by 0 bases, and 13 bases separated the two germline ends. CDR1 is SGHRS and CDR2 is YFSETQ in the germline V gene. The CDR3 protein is CASSARDGSNYGYTF. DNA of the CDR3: TGCGCCAGCAGCGCCCGGGACGGATCTAACTATGGCTACACCTTC.

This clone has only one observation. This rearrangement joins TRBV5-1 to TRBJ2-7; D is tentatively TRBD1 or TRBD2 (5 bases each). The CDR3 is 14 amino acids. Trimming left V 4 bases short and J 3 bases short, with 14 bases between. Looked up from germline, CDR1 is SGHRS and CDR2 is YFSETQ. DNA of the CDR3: TGCGCCAGCAGCCCGGGGCTGTCCGGCTACGAGCAGTACTTC. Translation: CASSPGLSGYEQYF.

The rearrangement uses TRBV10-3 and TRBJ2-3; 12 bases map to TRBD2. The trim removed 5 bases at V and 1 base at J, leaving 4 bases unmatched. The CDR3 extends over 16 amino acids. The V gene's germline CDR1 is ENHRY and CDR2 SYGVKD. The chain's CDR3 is CAISSGLAGRTDTQYF. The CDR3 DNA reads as TGTGCCATCAGTAGCGGACTAGCGGGGCGCACAGATACGCAGTATTTT.

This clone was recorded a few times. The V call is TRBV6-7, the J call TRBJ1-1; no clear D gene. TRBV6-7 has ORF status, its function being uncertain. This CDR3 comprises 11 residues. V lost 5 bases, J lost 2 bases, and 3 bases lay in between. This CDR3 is CASSENTEAFF. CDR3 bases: TGTGCCAGCAGTGAAAACACTGAAGCTTTCTTT.

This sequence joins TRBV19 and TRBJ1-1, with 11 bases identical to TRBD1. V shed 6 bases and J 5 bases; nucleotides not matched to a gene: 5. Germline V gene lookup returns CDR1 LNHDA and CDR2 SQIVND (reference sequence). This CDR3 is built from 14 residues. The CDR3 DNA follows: TGTGCCAGTAGCCGTTGGGACAGGGGGACTGAAGCTTTCTTT. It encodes CASSRWDRGTEAFF.

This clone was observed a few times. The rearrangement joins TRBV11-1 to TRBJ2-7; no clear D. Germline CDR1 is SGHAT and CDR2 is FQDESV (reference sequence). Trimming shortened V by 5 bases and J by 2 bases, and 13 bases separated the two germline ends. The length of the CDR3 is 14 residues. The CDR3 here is CASSTRTATYEQYF. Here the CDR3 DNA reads TGTGCCAGCAGCACGAGGACGGCGACCTACGAGCAGTACTTC. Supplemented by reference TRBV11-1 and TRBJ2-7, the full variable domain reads EAEVAQSPRYKITEKSQAVAFWCDPISGHATLYWYRQILGQGPELLVQFQDESVVDDSQLPKDRFSAERLKGVDSTLKIQPAELGDSAMYLCASSTRTATYEQYFGPGTRLTVT.

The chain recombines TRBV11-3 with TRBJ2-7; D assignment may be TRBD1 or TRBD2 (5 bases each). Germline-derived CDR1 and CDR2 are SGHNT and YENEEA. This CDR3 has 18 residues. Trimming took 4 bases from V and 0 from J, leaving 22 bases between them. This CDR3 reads CASSSNRTAGSSSYEQYF. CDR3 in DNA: TGTGCCAGCAGCTCGAACAGGACGGCGGGTTCTAGCTCCTACGAGCAGTACTTC. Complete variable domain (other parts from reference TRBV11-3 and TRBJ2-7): EAGVVQSPRYKIIEKKQPVAFWCNPISGHNTLYWYLQNLGQGPELLIRYENEEAVDDSQLPKDRFSAERLKGVDSTLKIQPAELGDSAVYLCASSSNRTAGSSSYEQYFGPGTRLTVT.

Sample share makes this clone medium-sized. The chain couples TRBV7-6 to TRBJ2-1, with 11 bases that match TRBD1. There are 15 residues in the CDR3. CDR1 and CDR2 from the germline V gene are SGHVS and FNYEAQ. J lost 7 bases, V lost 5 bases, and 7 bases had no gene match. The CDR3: CASSPGQGASNEQFF. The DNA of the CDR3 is TGTGCCAGCAGCCCAGGACAGGGGGCTTCGAATGAGCAGTTCTTC. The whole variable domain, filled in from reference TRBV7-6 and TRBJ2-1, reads GAGVSQSPRYKVTKRGQDVALRCDPISGHVSLYWYRQALGQGPEFLTYFNYEAQQDKSGLPNDRFSAERPEGSISTLTIQRTEQRDSAMYRCASSPGQGASNEQFFGPGTRLTVL.

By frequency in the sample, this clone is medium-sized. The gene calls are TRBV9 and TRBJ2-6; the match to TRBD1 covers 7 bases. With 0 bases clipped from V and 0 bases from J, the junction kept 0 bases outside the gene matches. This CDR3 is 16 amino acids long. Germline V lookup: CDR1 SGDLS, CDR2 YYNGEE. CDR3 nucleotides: TGTGCCAGCAGCGTAGGACAGGGCTCTGGGGCCAACGTCCTGACTTTC. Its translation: CASSVGQGSGANVLTF.

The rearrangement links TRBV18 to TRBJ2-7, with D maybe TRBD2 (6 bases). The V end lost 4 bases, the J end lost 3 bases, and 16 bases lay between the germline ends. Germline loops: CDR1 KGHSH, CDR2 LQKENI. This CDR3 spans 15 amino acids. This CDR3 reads CASSLGAGHSYEQYF. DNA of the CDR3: TGTGCCAGCTCACTAGGGGCGGGGCATAGCTACGAGCAGTACTTC.

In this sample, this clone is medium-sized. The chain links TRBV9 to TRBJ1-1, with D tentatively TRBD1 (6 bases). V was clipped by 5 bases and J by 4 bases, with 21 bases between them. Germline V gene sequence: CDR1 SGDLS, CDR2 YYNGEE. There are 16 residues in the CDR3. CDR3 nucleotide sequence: TGTGCCAGCAGGGGCGACCCACAGGGAGTGGGCACTGAAGCTTTCTTT. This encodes CASRGDPQGVGTEAFF.

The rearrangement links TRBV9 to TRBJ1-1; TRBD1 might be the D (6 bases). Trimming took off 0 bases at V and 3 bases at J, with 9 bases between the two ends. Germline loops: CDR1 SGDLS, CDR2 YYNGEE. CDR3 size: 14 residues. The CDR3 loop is CASSVAGADTEAFF. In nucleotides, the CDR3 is TGTGCCAGCAGCGTAGCGGGGGCGGACACTGAAGCTTTCTTT.

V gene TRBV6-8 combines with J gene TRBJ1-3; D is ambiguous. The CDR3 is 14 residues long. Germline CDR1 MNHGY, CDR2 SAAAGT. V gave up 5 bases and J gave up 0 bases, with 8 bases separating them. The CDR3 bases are TGTGCCAGCAGTGAGTACATCTCTGGAAACACCATATATTTT. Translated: CASSEYISGNTIYF.

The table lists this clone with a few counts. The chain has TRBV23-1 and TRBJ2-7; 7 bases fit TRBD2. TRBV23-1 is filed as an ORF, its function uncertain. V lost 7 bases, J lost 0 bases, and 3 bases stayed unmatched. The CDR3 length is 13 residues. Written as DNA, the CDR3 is TGCGCCAGCAACGGGGGGAGCTCCTACGAGCAGTACTTC. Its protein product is CASNGGSSYEQYF.

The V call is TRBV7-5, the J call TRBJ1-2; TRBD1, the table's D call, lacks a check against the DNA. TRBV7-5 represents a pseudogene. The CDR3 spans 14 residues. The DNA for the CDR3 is TGTGCCAGCAGCCAATACGAGGGGGCGGCTGGCTACACCTTC. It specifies CASSQYEGAAGYTF.

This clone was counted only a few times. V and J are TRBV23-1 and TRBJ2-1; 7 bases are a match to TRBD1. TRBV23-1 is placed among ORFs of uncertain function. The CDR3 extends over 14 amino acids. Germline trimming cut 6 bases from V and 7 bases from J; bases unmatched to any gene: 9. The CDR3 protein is CASSASTGRNEQFF. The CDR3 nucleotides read TGCGCCAGCAGCGCCTCGACAGGGCGAAATGAGCAGTTCTTC.

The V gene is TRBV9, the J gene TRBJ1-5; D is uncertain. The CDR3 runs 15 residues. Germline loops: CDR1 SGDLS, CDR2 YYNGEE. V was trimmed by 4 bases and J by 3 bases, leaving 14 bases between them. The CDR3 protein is CASSIGGQPNQPQHF. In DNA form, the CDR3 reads TGTGCCAGCAGCATCGGCGGGCAGCCCAATCAGCCCCAGCATTTT. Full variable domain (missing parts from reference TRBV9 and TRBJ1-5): DSGVTQTPKHLITATGQRVTLRCSPRSGDLSVYWYQQSLDQGLQFLIQYYNGEERAKGNILERFSAQQFPDLHSELNLSSLELGDSALYFCASSIGGQPNQPQHFGDGTRLSIL.

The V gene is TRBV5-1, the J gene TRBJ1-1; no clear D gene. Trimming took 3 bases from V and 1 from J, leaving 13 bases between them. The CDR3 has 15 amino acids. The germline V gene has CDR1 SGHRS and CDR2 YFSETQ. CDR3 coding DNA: TGCGCCAGCAGCTCCAGAGGTAGCCAGAACACTGAAGCTTTCTTT. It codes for CASSSRGSQNTEAFF.

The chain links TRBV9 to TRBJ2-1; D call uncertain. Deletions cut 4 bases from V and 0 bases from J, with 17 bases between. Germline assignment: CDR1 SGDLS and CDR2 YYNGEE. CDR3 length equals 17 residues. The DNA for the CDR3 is TGTGCCAGCAGCCAAACCCCCATAGCTAGCTCCTACAATGAGCAGTTCTTC. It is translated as CASSQTPIASSYNEQFF.

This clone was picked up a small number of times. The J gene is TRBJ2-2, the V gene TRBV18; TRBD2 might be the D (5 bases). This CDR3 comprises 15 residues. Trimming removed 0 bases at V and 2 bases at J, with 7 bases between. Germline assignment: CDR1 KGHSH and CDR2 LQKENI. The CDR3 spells CASSPPPGNTGELFF. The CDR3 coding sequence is TGTGCCAGCTCACCACCTCCGGGAAACACCGGGGAGCTGTTTTTT.

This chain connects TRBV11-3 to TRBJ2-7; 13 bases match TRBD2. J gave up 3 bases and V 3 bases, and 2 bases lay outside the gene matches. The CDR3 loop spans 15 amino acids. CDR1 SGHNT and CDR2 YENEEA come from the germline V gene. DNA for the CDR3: TGTGCCAGCAGCTTGGGGACTAGCGGGATCTACGAGCAGTACTTC. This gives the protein CASSLGTSGIYEQYF.

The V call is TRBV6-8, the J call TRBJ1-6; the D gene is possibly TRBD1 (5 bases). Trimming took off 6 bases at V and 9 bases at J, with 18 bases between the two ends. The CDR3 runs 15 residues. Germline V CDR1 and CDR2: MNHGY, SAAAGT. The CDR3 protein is CASSKATVGPSPLHF. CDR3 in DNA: TGTGCCAGCAGCAAGGCCACGGTGGGGCCTTCACCCCTCCACTTT.

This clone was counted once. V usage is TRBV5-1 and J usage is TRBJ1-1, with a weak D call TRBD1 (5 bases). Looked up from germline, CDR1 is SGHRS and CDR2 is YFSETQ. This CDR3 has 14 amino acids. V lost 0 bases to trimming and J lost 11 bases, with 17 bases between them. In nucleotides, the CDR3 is TGCGCCAGCAGCTTGGATGTGCAGGGTCTGAGGGCTTTCTTT. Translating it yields CASSLDVQGLRAFF.